The clone carrying this TCR beta chain was seen a handful of times. The target antigen is unknown. The entry originates in a study of T-cell memory formation after mild COVID-19. The overall study: TCR clusters were mostly donor specific. Broader study findings: Clones that got smaller from day 15 to 85 had even CD4/CD8, while clones growing later tipped toward CD4+. What remained unconfirmed was the SARS-CoV-2 specificity of second-wave clones peaking on day 37.

Using constant-segment primers, 5'RACE produced TCR alpha and TCR beta cDNA libraries carrying sample barcodes and UMIs. TCRdb re-derived calls from the 5' RACE reads in MiXCR, one entry per CDR3 protein. The table has about 170,000 distinct CDR3 sequences, 10% to 15% seen once. V was pared by 2 bases and J by 8 bases, with 12 bases of the junction left unmatched. The CDR3 spans 16 residues. Germline CDR1 reads SGHAT; CDR2 reads FQDESV (reference sequence). The sample comprised PBMCs or a T cell subset sorted from them (not recorded which). This receptor was taken from a man aged 18 to 29 who had mild COVID-19 (a few samples of this study predate the infection). Cell type and time point are not known. The rearrangement links TRBV11-1 to TRBJ2-1; 7 positions match TRBD2. The DNA for the CDR3 is TGTGCCAGCAGCTTACGACCCACCCCCGCGGGGGATGAGCAGTTCTTC. Translated, it gives CASSLRPTPAGDEQFF.